The next 10 T cell receptor beta chains were all read from a single sample in a study of identifying expanded T cells in peripheral blood. Assay used: immunoSEQ multiplex PCR; TCRdb lists only in-frame clones, some missing. Altogether under 95,000 clones are present, about 88% being singletons, with the ten largest covering 2.5% to 3.5%. Sample: blood. These receptors all come from a person aged 18 to 70 in good health.

This clone came up many times. This sequence joins TRBV6-1 and TRBJ1-5; D gene unclear. The CDR3 is made up of 12 amino acids. The germline V and J ends were trimmed by 4 bases and 3 bases, with 4 bases remaining between them. CDR1 and CDR2 from the germline V gene are MNHNS and SASEGT. This chain's CDR3 is CASSGDNQPQHF. The DNA for the CDR3 is TGTGCCAGCAGTGGGGACAATCAGCCCCAGCATTTT.

V is TRBV6-6 and J is TRBJ2-7; TRBD1 aligns across 7 bases. The CDR3 is 13 amino acids. CDR1 and CDR2 (germline): MNHNY, SVGAGI (reference sequence). Losses at the gene ends were 10 bases for V and 2 bases for J; bases not matched to a gene: 8. CDR3 coding DNA: TGTGCCACCAGACAGGGCCTAACCTACGAGCAGTACTTC. It is translated as CATRQGLTYEQYF.

This clone was found once. The rearrangement links TRBV19 to TRBJ1-5, with D possibly matching TRBD1 (5 bases). Germline loops: CDR1 LNHDA, CDR2 SQIVND (reference sequence). Between the trimmed V and J ends, which lost 5 bases and 4 bases, there was a span of 6 bases. CDR3 length: 12 residues. The chain's CDR3 is CASSWGNQPQHF. The DNA of the CDR3 is TGTGCCAGTAGTTGGGGGAATCAGCCCCAGCATTTT.

As to this clone: The sample contains more than one DNA sequence encoding this CDR3. V gene TRBV29-1 combines with J gene TRBJ1-1, with D possibly matching TRBD1 (6 bases). The germline V and J ends were trimmed by 5 bases and 6 bases, with 16 bases remaining between them. The germline V gene encodes CDR1 SQVTM and CDR2 ANQGSEA. The CDR3 consists of 13 residues. In DNA, the CDR3 is TGCAGCGTTCCCGGGCCGGGGGGCGCTGAAGCTTTCTTT. As protein: CSVPGPGGAEAFF.

The rearrangement uses TRBV28 and TRBJ1-2; D remains ambiguous. In germline, CDR1 is MDHEN, CDR2 SYDVKM. There are 12 residues in the CDR3. The germline V and J ends were trimmed by 1 base and 5 bases, with 5 bases remaining between them. The CDR3 loop is CASSLLGYGYTF. The CDR3 bases are TGTGCCAGCAGTTTATTAGGGTATGGCTACACCTTC.

This clone appeared once. The rearrangement links TRBV5-4 to TRBJ2-5; 10 bases align to TRBD2. The V gene's germline CDR1 is SGHNT and CDR2 YYREEE (reference sequence). J was trimmed by 4 bases and V by 0 bases; bases with no gene match: 3. CDR3 length: 15 amino acids. CDR3 loop: CASSLVPSGRETQYF. Written as DNA, the CDR3 is TGTGCCAGCAGCTTGGTTCCTAGCGGGAGAGAGACCCAGTACTTC. The whole variable domain, filled in from reference TRBV5-4 and TRBJ2-5, reads ETGVTQSPTHLIKTRGQQVTLRCSSQSGHNTVSWYQQALGQGPQFIFQYYREEENGRGNFPPRFSGLQFPNYSSELNVNALELDDSALYLCASSLVPSGRETQYFGPGTRLLVL.

The chain joins TRBV5-5 to TRBJ2-6; 8 bases align to TRBD2. This CDR3 is built from 19 residues. The germline V gene encodes CDR1 SGHKS and CDR2 YYEKEE (reference sequence). V was pared by 3 bases and J by 0 bases, with 11 bases of the junction left unmatched. The CDR3 coding sequence is TGTGCCAGCAGCTCCACGGCGGGGGGTCAGAGCTCTGGGGCCAACGTCCTGACTTTC. Residues: CASSSTAGGQSSGANVLTF.

The sample holds one count of this clone. The J gene is TRBJ1-1, the V gene TRBV5-1; maybe TRBD1 (6 bases). CDR1 and CDR2 from the germline V gene are SGHRS and YFSETQ. V was clipped by 7 bases and J by 0 bases, with 13 bases between them. The CDR3 length is 14 residues. Here the CDR3 DNA reads TGCGCCAGCGCCGAGGACAGCATGAACACTGAAGCTTTCTTT. Protein: CASAEDSMNTEAFF.

The rearrangement links TRBV10-2 to TRBJ2-5; TRBD1 agrees at 7 bases. Losses at the gene ends were 6 bases for V and 5 bases for J; bases not matched to a gene: 9. CDR1 is WSHSY, CDR2 SAAADI, per germline. This CDR3 has 14 amino acids. This chain's CDR3 is CASRRQGTVETQYF. CDR3 DNA sequence: TGCGCCAGCAGAAGACAGGGTACCGTGGAGACCCAGTACTTC.

This sequence joins TRBV5-6 and TRBJ2-3, with TRBD2 matching 14 bases. CDR1 is SGHDT, CDR2 YYEEEE, per germline. With V trimmed by 2 bases and J by 2 bases, 7 bases remained unmatched. There are 18 residues in the CDR3. CDR3 region: CASSFRTSGGQFTDTQYF. The CDR3 DNA reads TGTGCCAGCAGCTTTCGGACTAGCGGGGGGCAATTCACAGATACGCAGTATTTT.